These T cell receptor beta chains were read from a single sample in a study of cytomegalovirus exposure and HLA in healthy donors. Sequenced by immunoSEQ multiplex PCR; TCRdb stores in-frame clones only, minus some. The sample has about 150,000 clones, about three quarters seen once. Sequenced input: PBMCs. The source is a man aged 40-49 years in good health and CMV-seropositive. The CDR3 runs from the conserved cysteine through the conserved F or W.

j_gene | v_gene | CDR3aa
TRBJ2-5 | TRBV2 | CAKLQGLEQETQYF
TRBJ2-3 | TRBV19 | CASSTRTGGTDTQYF
TRBJ2-3 | TRBV7-6 | CASSRTSPDTQYF
TRBJ1-5 | TRBV4-1 | CASSRQASNQPQHF
TRBJ1-3 | TRBV9 | CASSAGRPGGNTIYF
TRBJ2-7 | TRBV19 | CASSRQGAWEQYF
TRBJ2-1 | TRBV29-1 | CSFLDFSGANFNWEVFF
TRBJ2-7 | TRBV11-2 | CASSLGGLADHYEQYF
TRBJ2-7 | TRBV27 | CASASGRSYEQYF
TRBJ2-3 | TRBV4-1 | CASSLSGASTDTQYF
TRBJ2-6 | TRBV5-4 | CASLPLGANVLTF
TRBJ2-7 | TRBV5-1 | CASSPLSGSYEQYF
TRBJ2-1 | TRBV5-6 | CASSIGAGGGNEQFF
TRBJ2-5 | TRBV7-9 | CASSWGGAGGQETQYF
TRBJ2-2 | TRBV7-2 | CASSLTRGGTGELFF
TRBJ1-5 | TRBV2 | CASGGLGGGNQPQHF
TRBJ2-7 | TRBV25-1 | CASRTGTGDEQYF
TRBJ2-2 | TRBV2 | CASSGQGTGELFF
TRBJ1-5 | TRBV14 | CASSQVDSDGNQPQHF
TRBJ2-5 | TRBV7-2 | CASSLGGGIGWETQYF
TRBJ1-1 | TRBV29-1 | CSDRFTGREAFF
TRBJ2-1 | TRBV27 | CASGATYEQFF
TRBJ2-7 | TRBV6-5 | CASSYRRGGSYEQYF
TRBJ2-2 | TRBV11-1 | CASSLATNTGELFF
TRBJ2-7 | TRBV6-5 | CASVPSTGGFYEQYF
TRBJ1-2 | TRBV28 | CASRTFPSGTGYTF
TRBJ2-2 | TRBV27 | CASSLYRTMGPNTGELFF
TRBJ2-6 | TRBV27 | CASSFRQGVSGANVLTF
TRBJ2-3 | TRBV10-2 | CASCSGADTQYF
TRBJ1-1 | TRBV29-1 | CSATVNTEAFF
TRBJ1-2 | TRBV28 | CASSLWETGGDRGDYGYTF
TRBJ1-2 | TRBV14 | CASSKGTGFGYTF
TRBJ1-1 | TRBV5-1 | CASKGGWAEHTEAFF
TRBJ1-5 | TRBV2 | CASGEIRGSNQPQHF
TRBJ2-1 | TRBV5-1 | CASRSSYFSSYNEQFF
TRBJ2-1 | TRBV28 | CASSPGGNSYNEQFF
TRBJ1-2 | TRBV28 | CAITQASLYGYTF
TRBJ1-4 | TRBV2 | CASSEAQGQRNEKLFF
TRBJ2-3 | TRBV7-8 | CASSSNLGTDTQYF
TRBJ1-2 | TRBV27 | CASSSGVYGYTF
TRBJ2-1 | TRBV5-1 | CASSFVPYNEQFF
TRBJ2-2 | TRBV7-9 | CSSSQEGAGELFF
TRBJ2-3 | TRBV7-9 | CASETQGPDTQYF
TRBJ2-7 | TRBV4-2 | CASSQEQRGLSYEQYF
TRBJ2-2 | TRBV4-3 | CASSRSEANTGELFF
TRBJ1-3 | TRBV28 | CASTGGGASGNTIYF
TRBJ2-2 | TRBV7-9 | CASSQDITGELFF
TRBJ1-2 | TRBV6-5 | CASSGSSYGYTF
TRBJ1-2 | TRBV6-5 | CASSPSTTGIEGYTF
TRBJ2-1 | TRBV6-5 | CASSVRDRGYNEQFF
TRBJ2-7 | TRBV25-1 | CASRSSRSSYEQYF
TRBJ2-2 | TRBV5-1 | CASSPGGFPGPGELFF
TRBJ1-5 | TRBV27 | CASSLRAVGGGRGQPQHF
TRBJ1-4 | TRBV5-1 | CASKGGGPNEKLFF
TRBJ2-5 | TRBV5-1 | CASSTNPSGRIGETQYF
TRBJ2-7 | TRBV14 | CASSRDRDRGYEQYF
TRBJ2-1 | TRBV19 | CASNNDRVVGNEQFF